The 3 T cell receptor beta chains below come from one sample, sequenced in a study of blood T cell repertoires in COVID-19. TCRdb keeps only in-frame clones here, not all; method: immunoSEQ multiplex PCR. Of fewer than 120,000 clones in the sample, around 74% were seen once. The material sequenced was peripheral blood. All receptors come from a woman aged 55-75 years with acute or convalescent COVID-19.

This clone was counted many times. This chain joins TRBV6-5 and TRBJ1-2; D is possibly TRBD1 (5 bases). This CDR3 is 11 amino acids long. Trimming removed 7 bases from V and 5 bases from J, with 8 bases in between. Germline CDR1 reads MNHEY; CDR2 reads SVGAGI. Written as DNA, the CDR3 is TGTGCCAGCACGGCAGGGTATGGCTACACCTTC. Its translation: CASTAGYGYTF.

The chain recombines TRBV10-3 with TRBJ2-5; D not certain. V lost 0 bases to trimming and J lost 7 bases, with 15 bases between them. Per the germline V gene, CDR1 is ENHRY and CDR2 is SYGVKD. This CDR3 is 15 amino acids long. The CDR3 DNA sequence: TGTGCCATCAGTGAGTCGAACGGTCCGAGGTGGACCCAGTACTTC. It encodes CAISESNGPRWTQYF.

CDR3: CASSFTSAYEQYF. The CDR3, as DNA: TGCGCCAGCAGCTTTACTAGCGCCTACGAGCAGTACTTC. This chain connects TRBV5-1 to TRBJ2-7, with TRBD2 identical over 7 bases. The CDR3 runs to 13 residues. Germline CDR1 and CDR2: SGHRS and YFSETQ. Trimming took 2 bases from V and 2 from J; bases not matched to a gene: 1.